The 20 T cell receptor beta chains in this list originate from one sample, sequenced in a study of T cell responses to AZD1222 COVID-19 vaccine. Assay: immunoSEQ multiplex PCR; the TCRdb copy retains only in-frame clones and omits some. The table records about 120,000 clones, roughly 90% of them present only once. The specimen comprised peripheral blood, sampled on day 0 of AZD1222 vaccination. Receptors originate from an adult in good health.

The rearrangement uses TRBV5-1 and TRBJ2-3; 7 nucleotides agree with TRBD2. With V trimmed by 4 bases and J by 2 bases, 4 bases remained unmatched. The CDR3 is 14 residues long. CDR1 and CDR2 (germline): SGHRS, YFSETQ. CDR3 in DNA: TGCGCCAGCAGCCCCCGGGAGGTCACAGATACGCAGTATTTT. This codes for CASSPREVTDTQYF.

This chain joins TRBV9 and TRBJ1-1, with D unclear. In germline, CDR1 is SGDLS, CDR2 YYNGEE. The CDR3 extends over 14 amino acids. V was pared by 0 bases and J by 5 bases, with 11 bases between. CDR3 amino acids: CASSVGAAGTEAFF. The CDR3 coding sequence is TGTGCCAGCAGCGTAGGTGCAGCTGGGACTGAAGCTTTCTTT.

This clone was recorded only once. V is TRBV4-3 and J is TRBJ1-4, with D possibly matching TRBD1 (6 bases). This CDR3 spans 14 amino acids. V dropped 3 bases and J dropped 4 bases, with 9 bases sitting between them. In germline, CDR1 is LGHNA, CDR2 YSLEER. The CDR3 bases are TGCGCCAGCAGCCAGTTACAGGGTAATGAAAAACTGTTTTTT. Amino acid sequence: CASSQLQGNEKLFF.

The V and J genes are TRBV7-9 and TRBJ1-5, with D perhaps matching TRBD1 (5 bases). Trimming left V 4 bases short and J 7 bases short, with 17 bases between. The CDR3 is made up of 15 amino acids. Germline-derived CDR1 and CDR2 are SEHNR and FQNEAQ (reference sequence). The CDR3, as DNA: TGTGCCAGCAGCTCCACTCAATCAGGGTACCAGCCCCAGCATTTT. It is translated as CASSSTQSGYQPQHF.

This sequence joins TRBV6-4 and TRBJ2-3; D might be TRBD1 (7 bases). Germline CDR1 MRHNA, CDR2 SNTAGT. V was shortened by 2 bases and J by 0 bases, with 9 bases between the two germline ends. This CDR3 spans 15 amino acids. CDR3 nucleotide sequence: TGTGCCAGCAGTGACCAGGGGGGAAGCACAGATACGCAGTATTTT. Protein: CASSDQGGSTDTQYF.

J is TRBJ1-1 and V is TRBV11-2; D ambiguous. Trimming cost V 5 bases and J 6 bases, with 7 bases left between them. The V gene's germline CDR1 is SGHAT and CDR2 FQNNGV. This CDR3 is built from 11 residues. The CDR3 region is CASSHLAEAFF. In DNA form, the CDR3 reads TGTGCCAGCAGCCATTTGGCTGAAGCTTTCTTT. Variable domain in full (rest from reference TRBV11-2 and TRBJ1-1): EAGVAQSPRYKIIEKRQSVAFWCNPISGHATLYWYQQILGQGPKLLIQFQNNGVVDDSQLPKDRFSAERLKGVDSTLKIQPAKLEDSAVYLCASSHLAEAFFGQGTRLTVV.

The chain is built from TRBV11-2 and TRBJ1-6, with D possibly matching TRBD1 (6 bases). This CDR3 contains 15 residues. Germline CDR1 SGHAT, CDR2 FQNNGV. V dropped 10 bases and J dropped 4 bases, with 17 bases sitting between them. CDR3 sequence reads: CATTGGLSYNSPLHF. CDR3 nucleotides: TGTGCCACCACCGGGGGGCTAAGTTATAATTCACCCCTCCACTTT.

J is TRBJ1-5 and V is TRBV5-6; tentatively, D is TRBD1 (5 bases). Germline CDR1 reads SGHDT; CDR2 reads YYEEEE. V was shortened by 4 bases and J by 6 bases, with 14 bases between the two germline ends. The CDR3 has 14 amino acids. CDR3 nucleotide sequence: TGTGCCAGCAGCCTTTGGTCGGGGGGTCAGCCCCAGCATTTT. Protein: CASSLWSGGQPQHF.

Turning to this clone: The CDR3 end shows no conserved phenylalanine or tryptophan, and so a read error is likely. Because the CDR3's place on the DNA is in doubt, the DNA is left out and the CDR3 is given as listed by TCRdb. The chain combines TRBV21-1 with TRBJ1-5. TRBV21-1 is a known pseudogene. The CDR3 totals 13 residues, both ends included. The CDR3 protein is CASSKVRLRSVSI.

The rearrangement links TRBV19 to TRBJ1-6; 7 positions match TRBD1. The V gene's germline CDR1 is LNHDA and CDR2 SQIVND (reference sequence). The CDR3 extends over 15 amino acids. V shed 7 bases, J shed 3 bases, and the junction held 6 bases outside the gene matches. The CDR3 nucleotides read TGTGCCAGTACCCCCCGGGACAGCTATAATTCACCCCTCCACTTT. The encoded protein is CASTPRDSYNSPLHF.

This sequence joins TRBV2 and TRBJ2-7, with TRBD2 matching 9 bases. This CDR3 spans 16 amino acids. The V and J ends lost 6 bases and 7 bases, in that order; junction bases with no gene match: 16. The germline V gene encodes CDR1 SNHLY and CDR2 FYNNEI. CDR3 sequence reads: CASRTLRTSGSGEQYF. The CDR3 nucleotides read TGTGCCAGCAGGACCCTCAGAACTAGCGGGTCGGGGGAGCAGTACTTC.

CDR3: CASSVNSDEKLFF. In nucleotides, the CDR3 is TGTGCCAGCAGCGTAAATTCGGATGAAAAACTGTTTTTT. V usage is TRBV9 and J usage is TRBJ1-4, with no clear D. Deletions cut 1 base from V and 6 bases from J, with 7 bases between. Germline V gives CDR1 SGDLS, CDR2 YYNGEE. The CDR3 is 13 residues long.

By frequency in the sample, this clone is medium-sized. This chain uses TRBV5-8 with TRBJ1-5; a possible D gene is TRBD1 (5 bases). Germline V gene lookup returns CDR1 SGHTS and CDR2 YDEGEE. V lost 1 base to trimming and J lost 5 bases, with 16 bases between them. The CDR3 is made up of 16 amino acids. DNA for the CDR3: TGTGCCAGCAGCTTGATTCCCGGGGCAAGGGATCAGCCCCAGCATTTT. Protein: CASSLIPGARDQPQHF.

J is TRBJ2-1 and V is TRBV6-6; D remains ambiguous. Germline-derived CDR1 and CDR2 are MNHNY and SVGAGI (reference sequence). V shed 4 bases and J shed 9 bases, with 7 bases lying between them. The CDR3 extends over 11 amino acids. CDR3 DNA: TGTGCCAGCAGTTCGTTGGGTGAGCAGTTCTTC. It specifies CASSSLGEQFF.

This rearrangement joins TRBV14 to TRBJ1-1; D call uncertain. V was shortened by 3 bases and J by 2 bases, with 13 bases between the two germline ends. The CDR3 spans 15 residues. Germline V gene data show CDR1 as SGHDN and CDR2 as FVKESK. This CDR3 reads CASSQEHLPNTEAFF. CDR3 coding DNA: TGTGCCAGCAGCCAGGAACACCTTCCTAACACTGAAGCTTTCTTT.

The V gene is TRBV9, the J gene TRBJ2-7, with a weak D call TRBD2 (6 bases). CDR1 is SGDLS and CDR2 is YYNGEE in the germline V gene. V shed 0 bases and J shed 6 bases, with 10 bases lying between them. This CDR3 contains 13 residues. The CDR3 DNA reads TGTGCCAGCAGCGTAGTAGGAGGGGTCGAGCAGTACTTC. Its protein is CASSVVGGVEQYF. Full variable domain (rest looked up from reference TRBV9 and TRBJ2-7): DSGVTQTPKHLITATGQRVTLRCSPRSGDLSVYWYQQSLDQGLQFLIQYYNGEERAKGNILERFSAQQFPDLHSELNLSSLELGDSALYFCASSVVGGVEQYFGPGTRLTVT.

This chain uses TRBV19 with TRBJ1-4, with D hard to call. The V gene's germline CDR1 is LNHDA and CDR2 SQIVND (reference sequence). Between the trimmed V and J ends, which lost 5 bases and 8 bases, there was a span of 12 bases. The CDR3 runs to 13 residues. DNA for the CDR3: TGTGCCAGTAGTTCCCCGGGAGGCGAAAAACTGTTTTTT. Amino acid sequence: CASSSPGGEKLFF.

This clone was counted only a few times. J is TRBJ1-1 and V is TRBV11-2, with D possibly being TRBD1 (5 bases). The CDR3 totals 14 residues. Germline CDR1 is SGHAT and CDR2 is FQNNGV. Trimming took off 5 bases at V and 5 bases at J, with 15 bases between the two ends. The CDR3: CASSPWGGWTEAFF. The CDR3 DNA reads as TGTGCCAGCAGCCCCTGGGGGGGTTGGACTGAAGCTTTCTTT.

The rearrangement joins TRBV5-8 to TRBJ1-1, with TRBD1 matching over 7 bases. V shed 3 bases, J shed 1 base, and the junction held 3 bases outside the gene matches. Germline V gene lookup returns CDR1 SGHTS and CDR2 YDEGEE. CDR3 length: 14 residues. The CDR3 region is CASSSGQANTEAFF. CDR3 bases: TGTGCCAGCAGCTCCGGACAGGCGAACACTGAAGCTTTCTTT.

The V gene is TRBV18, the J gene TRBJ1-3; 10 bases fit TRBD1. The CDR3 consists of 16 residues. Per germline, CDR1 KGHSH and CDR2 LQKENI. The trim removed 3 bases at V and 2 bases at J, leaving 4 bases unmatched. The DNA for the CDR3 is TGTGCCAGCTCACCCGGGACAGGGGCCGCTGGAAACACCATATATTTT. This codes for CASSPGTGAAGNTIYF.